The 22 T cell receptor beta chains below come from one sample, sequenced in a study of cytomegalovirus exposure and HLA in healthy donors. The primer mix had 60 Vbeta and 13 Jbeta primers. Only in-frame clones appear in the TCRdb table, and some are missing; sequencing was by immunoSEQ multiplex PCR. The sample data list 150,000 to 200,000 clones. The sample consisted of PBMCs. Receptors originate from a man under 40 in good health and CMV-seronegative.

The chain couples TRBV18 to TRBJ2-5; D ambiguous. V was trimmed by 4 bases and J by 4 bases, leaving 4 bases between them. Germline lookup yields CDR1 KGHSH and CDR2 LQKENI. This CDR3 is built from 11 residues. The CDR3 reads CASSRAETQYF. CDR3 in DNA: TGTGCCAGCTCACGGGCAGAGACCCAGTACTTC.

The genes are TRBV6-5 and TRBJ2-7, with 10 bases matching TRBD1. The germline V gene encodes CDR1 MNHEY and CDR2 SVGAGI. V shed 5 bases, J shed 6 bases, and the junction held 10 bases outside the gene matches. The CDR3 runs to 15 residues. The CDR3 region has the DNA TGTGCCAGCAGTCCTGGGACAGGGGCAACTTCCGAGCAGTACTTC. Amino acids: CASSPGTGATSEQYF.

The J gene is TRBJ2-3, the V gene TRBV5-1; no firm D call. The CDR3 loop spans 13 amino acids. The V gene lost 0 bases and the J gene lost 4 bases, with 6 bases spanning the gap. CDR1 and CDR2 (germline): SGHRS, YFSETQ. CDR3 sequence (DNA): TGCGCCAGCAGCTTGGTGGCAGCAGATACGCAGTATTTT. Translating it yields CASSLVAADTQYF.

V is TRBV7-8 and J is TRBJ2-7, with D tentatively TRBD2 (5 bases). Looked up from germline, CDR1 is SGHVS and CDR2 is FQNEAQ. This CDR3 has 14 amino acids. Trimming cost V 4 bases and J 1 base, with 11 bases left between them. The CDR3 reads CASSSSDLSYEQYF. DNA of the CDR3: TGTGCCAGCAGCTCATCGGACTTATCCTACGAGCAGTACTTC.

The chain combines TRBV7-9 with TRBJ2-3; no clear D. With 2 bases removed from V and 4 bases from J, the gap between germline ends came to 4 bases. This CDR3 is built from 12 residues. CDR1 is SEHNR and CDR2 is FQNEAQ in the germline V gene (reference sequence). CDR3 nucleotides: TGTGCCAGCAGCTTACAATCAGATACGCAGTATTTT. It encodes CASSLQSDTQYF.

V gene TRBV27 combines with J gene TRBJ2-1; maybe TRBD1 (6 bases). The ends were cut back, 2 bases at V and 7 bases at J, with 21 bases in the middle. The CDR3 is 17 amino acids. Looked up from germline, CDR1 is MNHEY and CDR2 is SMNVEV (reference sequence). This CDR3 is CASSLNGNRAKKNEQFF. In DNA, the CDR3 is TGTGCCAGCAGTTTAAATGGGAACAGGGCCAAGAAAAATGAGCAGTTCTTC.

The chain joins TRBV5-1 to TRBJ2-7; maybe TRBD1 (6 bases). The CDR3 contains 14 residues. Trimming left V 1 base short and J 6 bases short, with 14 bases between. Germline values: CDR1 SGHRS, CDR2 YFSETQ. The CDR3 loop is CASSLWGQGGEQYF. CDR3 in DNA: TGCGCCAGCAGCTTGTGGGGGCAGGGCGGCGAGCAGTACTTC.

The gene calls are TRBV6-1 and TRBJ2-1; 10 bases align to TRBD2. The V and J ends lost 1 base and 7 bases, in that order; junction bases with no gene match: 16. CDR3 size: 19 residues. From germline, CDR1 is MNHNS and CDR2 SASEGT. CDR3 DNA: TGTGCCAGCAGTGAAGAGTTCTATAGGGGACTAGCGAGACGGAATGAGCAGTTCTTC. This gives the protein CASSEEFYRGLARRNEQFF.

The chain recombines TRBV7-9 with TRBJ2-7; 9 bases agree with TRBD1. The CDR3 covers 15 residues. From germline, CDR1 is SEHNR and CDR2 FQNEAQ (reference sequence). With 3 bases clipped from V and 3 bases from J, the junction kept 6 bases outside the gene matches. The CDR3 here is CASSLTGGWLYEQYF. CDR3 sequence (DNA): TGTGCCAGCAGCTTGACAGGGGGGTGGCTCTACGAGCAGTACTTC.

The chain's CDR3 is CASSRVGGHNEQFF. CDR3 coding DNA: TGCGCCAGCAGTCGCGTGGGAGGGCACAATGAGCAGTTCTTC. The chain couples TRBV5-1 to TRBJ2-1, with 7 bases lining up with TRBD2. The V segment lost 5 bases and the J segment 5 bases; nucleotides outside the gene matches: 7. Germline V gives CDR1 SGHRS, CDR2 YFSETQ. The CDR3 is 14 residues long.

The V and J genes are TRBV5-1 and TRBJ2-7, with D unclear. The CDR3 runs to 13 residues. V was pared by 0 bases and J by 4 bases, with 8 bases between. In germline, CDR1 is SGHRS, CDR2 YFSETQ. The CDR3 sequence: CASSLAIAYEQYF. DNA for the CDR3: TGCGCCAGCAGCTTGGCGATAGCTTACGAGCAGTACTTC.

The chain employs TRBV15 and TRBJ2-6, with D possibly matching TRBD2 (6 bases). From germline, CDR1 is LNHNV and CDR2 YYDKDF (reference sequence). This CDR3 is built from 16 residues. Trimming cost V 8 bases and J 0 bases, with 14 bases left between them. The CDR3 DNA sequence: TGTGCCACCCGGAAATACGGGAGCTCTGGGGCCAACGTCCTGACTTTC. Its translation: CATRKYGSSGANVLTF. The whole variable domain, remainder taken from reference TRBV15 and TRBJ2-6, is DAMVIQNPRYQVTQFGKPVTLSCSQTLNHNVMYWYQQKSSQAPKLLFHYYDKDFNNEADTPDNFQSRRPNTSFCFLDIRSPGLGDTAMYLCATRKYGSSGANVLTFGAGSRLTVL.

The chain has TRBV30 and TRBJ2-1; 7 bases align to TRBD2. The CDR3 is made up of 19 amino acids. V was pared by 1 base and J by 8 bases, with 23 bases of the junction left unmatched. Per germline, CDR1 GTSNPN and CDR2 SVGIG (reference sequence). Written as DNA, the CDR3 is TGTGCCTGGAGTGCACACCCCCAGAGGAGCGGGAAGATTGTCGATGAGCAGTTCTTC. Translation: CAWSAHPQRSGKIVDEQFF.

This chain joins TRBV7-9 and TRBJ2-7; possibly TRBD2 for D (7 bases). Deletions cut 1 base from V and 7 bases from J, with 14 bases between. Looked up from germline, CDR1 is SEHNR and CDR2 is FQNEAQ (reference sequence). The CDR3 spans 14 residues. CDR3 DNA sequence: TGTGCCAGCAGCTTAGAGGGGGGGTGGGGAGAGCAGTACTTC. It translates to CASSLEGGWGEQYF.

This chain connects TRBV7-2 to TRBJ2-7; D is unclear. Matching the DNA end better, TRBJ2-1 makes the J call doubtful. The CDR3 spans 13 residues. In germline, CDR1 is SGHTA, CDR2 FQGNSA. CDR3 amino acids: CASSSLGTKEQFF. The DNA of the CDR3 is TGTGCCAGCAGCTCGTTGGGTACTAAAGAGCAGTTCTTC.

V is TRBV5-5 and J is TRBJ1-2; D not certain. With 2 bases removed from V and 0 bases from J, the gap between germline ends came to 8 bases. CDR1 is SGHKS, CDR2 YYEKEE, per germline (reference sequence). This CDR3 is 14 amino acids long. The CDR3 region is CASSLGGTNYGYTF. CDR3 nucleotides: TGTGCCAGCAGCTTAGGAGGGACTAACTATGGCTACACCTTC.

This sequence joins TRBV19 and TRBJ2-2; D might be TRBD2 (6 bases). CDR3 length: 15 amino acids. The V gene lost 4 bases and the J gene lost 6 bases, with 15 bases spanning the gap. Germline V CDR1 and CDR2: LNHDA, SQIVND (reference sequence). The CDR3 here is CASSRFWGEAGELFF. The CDR3 DNA is TGTGCCAGTAGTAGGTTTTGGGGGGAAGCCGGGGAGCTGTTTTTT.

The chain couples TRBV5-1 to TRBJ1-2; D might be TRBD1 (5 bases). CDR1 is SGHRS and CDR2 is YFSETQ in the germline V gene. CDR3 size: 16 residues. The V and J ends lost 0 bases and 4 bases respectively, with 16 bases between them. This CDR3 is CASSLGDAGGGYGYTF. CDR3 bases: TGCGCCAGCAGCTTGGGGGACGCCGGCGGGGGCTATGGCTACACCTTC.

This chain joins TRBV5-1 and TRBJ2-3, with D unresolved. From germline, CDR1 is SGHRS and CDR2 YFSETQ. Trimming took 0 bases from V and 5 from J, leaving 7 bases between them. This CDR3 is built from 13 residues. The CDR3 sequence: CASSLGQQDTQYF. CDR3 nucleotides: TGCGCCAGCAGCTTGGGGCAACAAGATACGCAGTATTTT.

This sequence joins TRBV7-2 and TRBJ1-1, with TRBD1 identical over 8 bases. The CDR3 consists of 16 residues. J gave up 4 bases and V 6 bases, and 13 bases lay outside the gene matches. Germline V CDR1 and CDR2: SGHTA, FQGNSA. The CDR3 protein is CASSRRTGGRGTEAFF. DNA for the CDR3: TGTGCCAGCAGTCGTAGAACAGGGGGACGGGGCACTGAAGCTTTCTTT. The variable domain in full, with the rest retrieved from reference TRBV7-2 and TRBJ1-1, is GAGVSQSPSNKVTEKGKDVELRCDPISGHTALYWYRQSLGQGLEFLIYFQGNSAPDKSGLPSDRFSAERTGGSVSTLTIQRTQQEDSAVYLCASSRRTGGRGTEAFFGQGTRLTVV.

The chain has TRBV30 and TRBJ2-3; weak D call: TRBD2 (5 bases). CDR3 length: 13 amino acids. The V and J ends lost 1 base and 0 bases respectively, with 5 bases between them. Germline values: CDR1 GTSNPN, CDR2 SVGIG (reference sequence). The CDR3 DNA reads TGTGCCTGGAGTGGCGGGAGCACAGATACGCAGTATTTT. Its translation: CAWSGGSTDTQYF. Full variable domain (outside the CDR3, taken from reference TRBV30 and TRBJ2-3): SQTIHQWPATLVQPVGSPLSLECTVEGTSNPNLYWYRQAAGRGLQLLFYSVGIGQISSEVPQNLSASRPQDRQFILSSKKLLLSDSGFYLCAWSGGSTDTQYFGPGTRLTVL.

Turning to this clone: The sample holds other DNA sequences that translate to the same CDR3. The chain combines TRBV18 with TRBJ2-7; a possible D gene is TRBD1 (6 bases). Germline CDR1 KGHSH, CDR2 LQKENI. V was pared by 4 bases and J by 3 bases, with 7 bases between. This CDR3 is 12 amino acids long. CDR3 sequence (DNA): TGTGCCAGCTCACAGGACAGCTACGAGCAGTACTTC. Its protein is CASSQDSYEQYF.